The TCR beta chain under discussion was sequenced for a study of blood T cell repertoires in COVID-19. The data were produced by immunoSEQ multiplex PCR, yet TCRdb's version contains in-frame clones alone and is incomplete. The sample yields around 200,000 clones, 85% seen once. This clone was counted a single time. The CDR3 has 16 residues. Germline V CDR1 and CDR2: SEHNR, FQNEAQ (reference sequence). The V and J ends lost 5 bases and 5 bases, in that order; junction bases with no gene match: 12. Sequencing used peripheral blood. The sequence was obtained from a person aged 70 to 79 with COVID-19, enrolled during active disease. V and J are TRBV7-9 and TRBJ1-5; 7 positions match TRBD1. This chain's CDR3 is CASSHDTGVGDQPQHF. CDR3 DNA: TGTGCCAGCAGCCATGATACAGGGGTTGGCGATCAGCCCCAGCATTTT.